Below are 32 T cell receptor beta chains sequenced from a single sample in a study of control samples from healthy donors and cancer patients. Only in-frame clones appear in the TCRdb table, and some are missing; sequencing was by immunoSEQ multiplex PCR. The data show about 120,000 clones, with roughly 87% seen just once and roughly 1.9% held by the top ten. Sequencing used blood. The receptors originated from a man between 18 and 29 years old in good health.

CDR3 loop: CASEGPLAWSYEQYF. The CDR3 DNA is TGTGCCAGCGAGGGCCCACTAGCGTGGTCCTACGAGCAGTACTTC. The chain carries TRBV6-5 and TRBJ2-7; 7 positions agree with TRBD2. With V trimmed by 8 bases and J by 1 base, 11 bases remained unmatched. Germline values: CDR1 MNHEY, CDR2 SVGAGI. This CDR3 comprises 15 residues.

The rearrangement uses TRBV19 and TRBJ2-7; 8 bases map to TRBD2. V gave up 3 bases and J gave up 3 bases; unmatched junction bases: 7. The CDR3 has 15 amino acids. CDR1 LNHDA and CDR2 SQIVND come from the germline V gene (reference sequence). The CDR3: CASSIQLAVYYEQYF. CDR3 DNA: TGTGCCAGTAGTATTCAACTAGCGGTTTACTACGAGCAGTACTTC.

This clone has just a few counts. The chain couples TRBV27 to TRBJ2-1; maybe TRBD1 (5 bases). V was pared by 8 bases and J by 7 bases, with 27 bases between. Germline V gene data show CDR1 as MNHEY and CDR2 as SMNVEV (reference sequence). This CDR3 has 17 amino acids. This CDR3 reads CASGPLQAPTVQNEQFF. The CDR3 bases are TGTGCCAGCGGTCCGCTACAGGCCCCGACGGTACAGAATGAGCAGTTCTTC.

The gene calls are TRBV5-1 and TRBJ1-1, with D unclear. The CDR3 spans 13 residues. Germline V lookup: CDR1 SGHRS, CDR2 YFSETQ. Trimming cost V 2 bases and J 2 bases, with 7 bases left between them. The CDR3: CASSLDVNTEAFF. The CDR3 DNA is TGCGCCAGCAGCTTAGACGTAAACACTGAAGCTTTCTTT.

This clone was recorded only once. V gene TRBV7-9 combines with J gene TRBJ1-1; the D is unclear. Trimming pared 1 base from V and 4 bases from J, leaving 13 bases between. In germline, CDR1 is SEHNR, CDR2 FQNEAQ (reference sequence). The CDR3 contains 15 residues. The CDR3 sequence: CASSLVPLMATEAFF. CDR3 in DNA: TGTGCCAGCAGCTTAGTTCCTCTCATGGCCACTGAAGCTTTCTTT.

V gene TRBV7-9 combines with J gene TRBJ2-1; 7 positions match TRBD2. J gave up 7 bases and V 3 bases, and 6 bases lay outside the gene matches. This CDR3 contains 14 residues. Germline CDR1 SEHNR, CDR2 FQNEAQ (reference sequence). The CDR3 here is CASSLDGGGNEQFF. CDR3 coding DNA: TGTGCCAGCAGCTTGGATGGGGGAGGGAATGAGCAGTTCTTC.

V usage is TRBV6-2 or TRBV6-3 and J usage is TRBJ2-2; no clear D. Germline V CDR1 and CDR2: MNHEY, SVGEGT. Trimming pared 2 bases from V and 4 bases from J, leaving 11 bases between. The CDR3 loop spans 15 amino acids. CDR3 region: CASSYVRSGTGELFF. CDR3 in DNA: TGTGCCAGCAGTTACGTCAGGTCCGGCACCGGGGAGCTGTTTTTT.

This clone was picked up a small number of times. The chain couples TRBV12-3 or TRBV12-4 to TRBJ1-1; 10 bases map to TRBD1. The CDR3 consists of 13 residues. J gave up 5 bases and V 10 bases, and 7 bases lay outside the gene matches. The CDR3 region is CAIRDRGWTEAFF. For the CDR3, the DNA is TGTGCCATCCGGGACAGGGGTTGGACTGAAGCTTTCTTT.

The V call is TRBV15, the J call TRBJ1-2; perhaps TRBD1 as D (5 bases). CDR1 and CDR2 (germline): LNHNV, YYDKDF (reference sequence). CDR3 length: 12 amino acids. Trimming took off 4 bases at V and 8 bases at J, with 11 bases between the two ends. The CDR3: CATSTVGEGYTF. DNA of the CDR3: TGTGCCACCAGCACCGTGGGGGAAGGCTACACCTTC.

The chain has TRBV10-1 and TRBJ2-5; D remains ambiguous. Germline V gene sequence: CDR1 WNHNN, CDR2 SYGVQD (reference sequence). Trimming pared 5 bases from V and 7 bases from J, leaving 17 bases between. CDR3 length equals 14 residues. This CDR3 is CASSPEGLRVTQYF. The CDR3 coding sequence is TGCGCCAGCAGTCCCGAAGGCCTTCGCGTGACCCAGTACTTC.

CDR3 amino acids: CASSLFTSGSTETQYF. The CDR3 DNA is TGCGCCAGCAGCTTGTTTACTAGCGGGAGTACAGAGACCCAGTACTTC. The gene calls are TRBV5-1 and TRBJ2-5; 11 bases match TRBD2. Germline CDR1 and CDR2: SGHRS and YFSETQ. The CDR3 totals 16 residues. The junction had 6 bases not matched to a gene; V was cut back by 1 base and J by 4 bases. The full variable domain, with the rest looked up from reference TRBV5-1 and TRBJ2-5, is KAGVTQTPRYLIKTRGQQVTLSCSPISGHRSVSWYQQTPGQGLQFLFEYFSETQRNKGNFPGRFSGRQFSNSRSEMNVSTLELGDSALYLCASSLFTSGSTETQYFGPGTRLLVL.

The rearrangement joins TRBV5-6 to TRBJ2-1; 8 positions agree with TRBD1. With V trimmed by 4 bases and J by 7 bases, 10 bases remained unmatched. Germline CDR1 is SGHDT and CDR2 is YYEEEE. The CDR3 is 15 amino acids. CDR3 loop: CASSLRDRGGNEQFF. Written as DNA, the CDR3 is TGTGCCAGCAGCCTCCGAGACAGGGGAGGAAATGAGCAGTTCTTC.

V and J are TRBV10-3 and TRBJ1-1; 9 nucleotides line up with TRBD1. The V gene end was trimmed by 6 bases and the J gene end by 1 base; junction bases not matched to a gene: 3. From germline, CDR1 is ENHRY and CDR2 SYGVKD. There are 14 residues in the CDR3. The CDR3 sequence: CAISPGQGNTEAFF. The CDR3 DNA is TGTGCCATCAGCCCGGGACAGGGGAACACTGAAGCTTTCTTT.

The CDR3 reads CASSTSGGVSYEQYF. The CDR3 DNA reads as TGTGCCAGTAGTACCTCTGGAGGAGTCTCCTACGAGCAGTACTTC. J is TRBJ2-7 and V is TRBV19; the D gene is possibly TRBD2 (5 bases). The germline gives CDR1 LNHDA, CDR2 SQIVND (reference sequence). V lost 4 bases and J lost 0, with 13 bases in between. CDR3 length: 15 residues.

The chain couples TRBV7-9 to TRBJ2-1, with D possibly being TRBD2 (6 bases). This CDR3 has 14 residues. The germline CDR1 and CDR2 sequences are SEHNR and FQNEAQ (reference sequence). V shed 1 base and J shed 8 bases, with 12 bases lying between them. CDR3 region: CASSLVGRGYEQFF. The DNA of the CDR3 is TGTGCCAGCAGCTTAGTCGGGAGAGGGTATGAGCAGTTCTTC.

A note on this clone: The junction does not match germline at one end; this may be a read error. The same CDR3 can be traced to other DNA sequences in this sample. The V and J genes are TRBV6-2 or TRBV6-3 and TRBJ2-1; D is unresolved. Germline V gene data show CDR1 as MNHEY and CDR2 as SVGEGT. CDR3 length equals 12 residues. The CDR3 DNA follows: TGCGCCAGCAGTTACGGGCACAATGAGCAGTTCTTC. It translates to CASSYGHNEQFF.

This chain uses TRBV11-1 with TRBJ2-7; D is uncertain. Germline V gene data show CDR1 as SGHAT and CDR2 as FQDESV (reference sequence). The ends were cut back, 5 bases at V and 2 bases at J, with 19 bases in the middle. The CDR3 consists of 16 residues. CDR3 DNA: TGTGCCAGCAGCCTACGAATGGCTAACCCAACCTACGAGCAGTACTTC. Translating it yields CASSLRMANPTYEQYF.

The CDR3 nucleotides are TGTGCCAGCAGTGTTGTGGGGCCAGGGAACACTGAAGCTTTCTTT. This codes for CASSVVGPGNTEAFF. The chain links TRBV2 to TRBJ1-1; weak D call: TRBD1 (5 bases). Trimming took off 4 bases at V and 1 base at J, with 13 bases between the two ends. The CDR3 sequence is 15 residues long. Per germline, CDR1 SNHLY and CDR2 FYNNEI.

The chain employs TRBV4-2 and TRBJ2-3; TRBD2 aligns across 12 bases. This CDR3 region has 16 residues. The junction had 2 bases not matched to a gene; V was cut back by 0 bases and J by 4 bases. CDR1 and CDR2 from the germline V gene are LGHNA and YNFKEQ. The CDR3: CASSQERLAGADTQYF. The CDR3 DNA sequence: TGTGCCAGCAGCCAAGAGCGACTAGCGGGAGCAGATACGCAGTATTTT.

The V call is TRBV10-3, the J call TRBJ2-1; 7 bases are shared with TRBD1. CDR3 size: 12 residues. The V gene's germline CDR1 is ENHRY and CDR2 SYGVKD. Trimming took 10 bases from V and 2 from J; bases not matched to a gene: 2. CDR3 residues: CATGTAYNEQFF. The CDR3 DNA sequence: TGTGCCACCGGGACAGCCTACAATGAGCAGTTCTTC.

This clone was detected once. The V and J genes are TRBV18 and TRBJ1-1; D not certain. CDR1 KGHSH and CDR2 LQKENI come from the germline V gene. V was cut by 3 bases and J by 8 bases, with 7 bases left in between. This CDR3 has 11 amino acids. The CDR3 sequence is CASSPGVEAFF. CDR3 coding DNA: TGTGCCAGCTCACCGGGAGTCGAAGCTTTCTTT.

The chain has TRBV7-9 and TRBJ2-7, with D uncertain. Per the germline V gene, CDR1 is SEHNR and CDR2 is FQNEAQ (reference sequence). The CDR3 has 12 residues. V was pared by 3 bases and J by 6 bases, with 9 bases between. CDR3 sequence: CASSLDPSEQYF. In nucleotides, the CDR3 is TGTGCCAGCAGCTTGGACCCTAGCGAGCAGTACTTC.

The CDR3 DNA follows: TGCGCCAGCAGCATGAGAGCGGAAACTAGCACAGATACGCAGTATTTT. Its translation: CASSMRAETSTDTQYF. V and J are TRBV5-1 and TRBJ2-3; D might be TRBD2 (5 bases). Germline V gene lookup returns CDR1 SGHRS and CDR2 YFSETQ. Trimming pared 4 bases from V and 0 bases from J, leaving 15 bases between. This CDR3 spans 16 amino acids.

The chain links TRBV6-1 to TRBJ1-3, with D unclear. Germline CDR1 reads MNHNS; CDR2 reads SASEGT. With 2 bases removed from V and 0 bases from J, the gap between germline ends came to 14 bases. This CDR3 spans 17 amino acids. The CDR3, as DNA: TGTGCCAGCAGTGAATTGAGCACTCTGATCTCTGGAAACACCATATATTTT. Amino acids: CASSELSTLISGNTIYF.

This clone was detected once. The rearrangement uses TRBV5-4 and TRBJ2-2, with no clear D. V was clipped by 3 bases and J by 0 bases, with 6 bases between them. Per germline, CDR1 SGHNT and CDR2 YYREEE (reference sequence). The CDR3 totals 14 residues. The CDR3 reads CASSSNTNTGELFF. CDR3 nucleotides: TGTGCCAGCAGCTCGAATACGAACACCGGGGAGCTGTTTTTT.

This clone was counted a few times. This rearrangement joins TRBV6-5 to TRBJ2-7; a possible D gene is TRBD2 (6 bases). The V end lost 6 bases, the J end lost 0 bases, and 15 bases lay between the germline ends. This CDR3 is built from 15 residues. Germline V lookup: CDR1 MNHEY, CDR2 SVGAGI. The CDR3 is CASRGEERASYEQYF. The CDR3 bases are TGTGCCAGCAGGGGGGAGGAGCGGGCCTCCTACGAGCAGTACTTC.

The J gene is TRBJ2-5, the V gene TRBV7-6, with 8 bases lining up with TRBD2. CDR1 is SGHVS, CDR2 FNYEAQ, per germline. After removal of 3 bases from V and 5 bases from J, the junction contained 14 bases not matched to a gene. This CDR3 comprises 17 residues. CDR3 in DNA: TGTGCCAGCAGCTTGGTGGGGAGAACGGGAGGGAGGGAGACCCAGTACTTC. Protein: CASSLVGRTGGRETQYF.

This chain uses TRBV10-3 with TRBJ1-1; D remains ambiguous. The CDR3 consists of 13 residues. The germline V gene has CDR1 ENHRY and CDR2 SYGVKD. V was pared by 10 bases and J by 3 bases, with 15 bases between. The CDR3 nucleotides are TGTGCCAGTATGGCGATCTTGGACACTGAAGCTTTCTTT. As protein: CASMAILDTEAFF.

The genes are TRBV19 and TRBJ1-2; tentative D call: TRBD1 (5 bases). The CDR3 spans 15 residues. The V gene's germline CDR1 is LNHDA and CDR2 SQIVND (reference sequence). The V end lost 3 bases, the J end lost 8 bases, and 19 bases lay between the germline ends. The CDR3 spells CASSIGQGTERGYTF. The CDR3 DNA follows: TGTGCCAGTAGTATTGGGCAGGGCACGGAACGAGGCTACACCTTC.

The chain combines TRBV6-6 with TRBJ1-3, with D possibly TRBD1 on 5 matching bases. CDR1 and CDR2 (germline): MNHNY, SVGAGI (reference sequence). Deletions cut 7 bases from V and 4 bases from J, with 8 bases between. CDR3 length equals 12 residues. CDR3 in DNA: TGTGCCAGCAAGGGGAGCGGAAACACCATATATTTT. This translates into CASKGSGNTIYF.

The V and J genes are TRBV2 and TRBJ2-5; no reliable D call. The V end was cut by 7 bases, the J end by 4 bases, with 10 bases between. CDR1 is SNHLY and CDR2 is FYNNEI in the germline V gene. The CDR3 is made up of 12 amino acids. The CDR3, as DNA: TGTGCCAGCATCTTATCAAGAGAGACCCAGTACTTC. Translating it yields CASILSRETQYF.

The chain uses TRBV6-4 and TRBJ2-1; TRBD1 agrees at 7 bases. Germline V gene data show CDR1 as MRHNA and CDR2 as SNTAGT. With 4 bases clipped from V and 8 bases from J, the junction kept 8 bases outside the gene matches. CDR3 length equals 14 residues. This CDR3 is CASSAEAGGYEQFF. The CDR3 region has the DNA TGTGCCAGCAGTGCCGAGGCAGGGGGATATGAGCAGTTCTTC.